Given below is one T cell receptor beta chain in context. Its antigen is not known. CDR1 and CDR2 (germline): DFQATT, SNEGSKA (reference sequence). The CDR3 runs to 15 residues. The V segment lost 2 bases and the J segment 0 bases; nucleotides outside the gene matches: 5. The sample belongs to a study of identical twins. Findings and limits, study-wide: Modeled out-of-frame TCR alpha sharing in monozygotic twins fell below observed levels.

MiXCR was run by TCRdb on the 5' RACE reads, yielding one entry per CDR3 protein. The table records under 1 million distinct CDR3 sequences, roughly an eighth of them present only once. The data also belong to a second study, concerning yellow fever vaccine responses in identical twins. That paper adds: Reportedly, the T cell response mounted by twins to vaccine seemed partly convergent, partly personalized.

The receptor's source is a woman younger than 35 in good health. V gene TRBV20-1 combines with J gene TRBJ2-3; 7 bases align to TRBD1. Source material: PBMCs. The CDR3 DNA sequence: TGCAGTGCTAGACTCGGGACAGTGAGCACAGATACGCAGTATTTT. This sequence encodes CSARLGTVSTDTQYF.